The source of this T cell receptor (beta chain) is a study of blood T cell repertoires in COVID-19. Study-level information: Some COVID-19 samples were acute and others convalescent; all came from the United States, Italy and Spain. PBMCs, B-cell-depleted T cells, or T cells were the source of the cDNA or gDNA that made up the material.

Participants were aged about 18 to 100 years from some 24 US areas. The CDR3 extends over 13 amino acids. The V end was cut by 1 base, the J end by 5 bases, with 8 bases between. From germline, CDR1 is SGHTA and CDR2 FQGTGA. Per the authors' pipeline: Amplification of reference gene primers provided the estimated nucleated cell counts. Some clones are missing from TCRdb's copy, which holds only in-frame ones; the method was immunoSEQ multiplex PCR. V and J calls and clone size are those listed in that table; D and trimming were worked out from the DNA. The sample has 200,000 to 300,000 clones; approximately 89% are singletons.

This receptor was taken from a woman aged 18 to 35 who had recovered from COVID-19. This rearrangement joins TRBV7-3 to TRBJ1-1; tentative D call: TRBD1 (6 bases). Sequenced sample: PBMCs or T cells enriched from blood (not recorded which). Here the CDR3 reads CASSLRGQTEAFF. The CDR3 nucleotides are TGTGCCAGCAGCTTAAGGGGGCAAACTGAAGCTTTCTTT.